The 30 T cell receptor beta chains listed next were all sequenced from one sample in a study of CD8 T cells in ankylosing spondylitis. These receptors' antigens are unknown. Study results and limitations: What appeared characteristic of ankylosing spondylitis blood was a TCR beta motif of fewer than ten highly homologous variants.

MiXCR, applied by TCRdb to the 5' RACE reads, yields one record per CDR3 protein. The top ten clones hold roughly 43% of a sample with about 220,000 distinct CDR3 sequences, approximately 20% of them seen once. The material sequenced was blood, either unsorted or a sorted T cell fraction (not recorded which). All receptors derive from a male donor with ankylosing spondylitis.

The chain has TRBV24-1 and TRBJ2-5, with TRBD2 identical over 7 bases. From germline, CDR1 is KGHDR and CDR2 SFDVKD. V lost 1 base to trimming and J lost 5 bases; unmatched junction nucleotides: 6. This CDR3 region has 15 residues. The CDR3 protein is CATSDFESGKETQYF. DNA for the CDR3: TGTGCCACCAGTGATTTCGAGAGCGGGAAGGAGACCCAGTACTTC.

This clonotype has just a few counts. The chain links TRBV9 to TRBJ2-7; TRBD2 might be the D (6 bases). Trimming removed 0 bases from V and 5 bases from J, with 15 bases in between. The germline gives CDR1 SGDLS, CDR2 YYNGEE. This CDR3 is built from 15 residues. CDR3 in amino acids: CASSVDSREFDEQYF. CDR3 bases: TGTGCCAGCAGCGTAGATAGCCGGGAGTTCGACGAGCAGTACTTC.

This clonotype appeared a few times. CDR3 nucleotides: TGCAGTGCTACATGGGGGTTTAGCGGCCCTGGCGAGCAGTTCTTC. Translating gives CSATWGFSGPGEQFF. The V and J genes are TRBV20-1 and TRBJ2-1, with a tentative D call TRBD2 (6 bases). CDR1 DFQATT and CDR2 SNEGSKA come from the germline V gene (reference sequence). Trimming shortened V by 4 bases and J by 10 bases, and 23 bases separated the two germline ends. The CDR3 is 15 amino acids.

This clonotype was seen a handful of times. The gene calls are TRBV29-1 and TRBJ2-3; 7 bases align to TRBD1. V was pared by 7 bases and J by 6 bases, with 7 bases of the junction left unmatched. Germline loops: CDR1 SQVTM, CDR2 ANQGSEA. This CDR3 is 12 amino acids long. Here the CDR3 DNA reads TGCAGCGCGAGACAGGGTAGTGATACGCAGTATTTT. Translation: CSARQGSDTQYF.

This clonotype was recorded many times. Here the CDR3 reads CASTQTGQGNTEAFF. The CDR3 DNA sequence: TGTGCCAGCACCCAGACGGGACAGGGGAACACTGAAGCTTTCTTT. V and J are TRBV12-3 or TRBV12-4 and TRBJ1-1, with TRBD1 matching over 9 bases. The CDR3 is 15 residues long. J gave up 1 base and V 7 bases, and 7 bases lay outside the gene matches.

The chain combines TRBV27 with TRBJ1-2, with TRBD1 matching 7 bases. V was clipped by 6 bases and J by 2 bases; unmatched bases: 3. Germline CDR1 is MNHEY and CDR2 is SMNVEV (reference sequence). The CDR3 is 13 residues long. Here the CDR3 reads CASRPTGNYGYTF. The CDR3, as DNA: TGTGCCAGCAGGCCGACAGGGAACTATGGCTACACCTTC.

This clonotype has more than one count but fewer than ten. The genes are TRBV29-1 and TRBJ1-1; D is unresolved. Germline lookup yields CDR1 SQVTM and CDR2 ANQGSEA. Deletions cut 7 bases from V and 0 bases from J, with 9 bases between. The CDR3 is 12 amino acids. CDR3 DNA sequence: TGCAGCGCCTCAGAGATGAACACTGAAGCTTTCTTT. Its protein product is CSASEMNTEAFF.

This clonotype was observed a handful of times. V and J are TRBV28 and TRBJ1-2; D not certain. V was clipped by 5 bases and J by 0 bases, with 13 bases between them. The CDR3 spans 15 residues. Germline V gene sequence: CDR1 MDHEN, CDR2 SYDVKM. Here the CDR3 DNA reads TGTGCCAGCAGTCCCCTCGGCACAACTAACTATGGCTACACCTTC. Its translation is CASSPLGTTNYGYTF.

The CDR3 nucleotides are TGTGCCACCAGCAGGGCAAGGGACGAAAGCTACGAGCAGTACTTC. Amino acid sequence: CATSRARDESYEQYF. The V and J genes are TRBV15 and TRBJ2-7; either TRBD1 or TRBD2 may fit D (5 bases each). V was cut by 3 bases and J by 3 bases, with 15 bases left in between. The germline gives CDR1 LNHNV, CDR2 YYDKDF (reference sequence). The CDR3 is 15 amino acids.

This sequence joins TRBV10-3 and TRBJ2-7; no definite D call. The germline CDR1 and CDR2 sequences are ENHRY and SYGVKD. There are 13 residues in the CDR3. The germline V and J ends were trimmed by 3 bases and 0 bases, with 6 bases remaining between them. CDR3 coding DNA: TGTGCCATCAGTGACAGTAGCTCCTACGAGCAGTACTTC. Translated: CAISDSSSYEQYF.

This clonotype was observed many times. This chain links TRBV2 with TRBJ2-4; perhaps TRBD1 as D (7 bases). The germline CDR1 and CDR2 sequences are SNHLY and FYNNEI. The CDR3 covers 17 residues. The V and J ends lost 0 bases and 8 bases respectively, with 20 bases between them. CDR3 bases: TGTGCCAGCAGTGAAGCGCTTCAGGGGGGCGGCGGGGACATTCAGTACTTC. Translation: CASSEALQGGGGDIQYF.

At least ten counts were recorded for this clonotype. The CDR3, as DNA: TGTGCCAGCAGTTTAGGGCCGGACGGCACTGAAGCTTTCTTT. This codes for CASSLGPDGTEAFF. This chain uses TRBV12-3 or TRBV12-4 with TRBJ1-1, with D hard to call. The germline V and J ends were trimmed by 1 base and 4 bases, with 10 bases remaining between them. CDR3 length: 14 residues.

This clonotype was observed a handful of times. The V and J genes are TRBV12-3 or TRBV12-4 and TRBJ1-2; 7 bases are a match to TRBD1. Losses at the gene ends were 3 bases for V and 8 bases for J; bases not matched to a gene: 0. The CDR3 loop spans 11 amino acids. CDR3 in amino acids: CASSLGQGYTF. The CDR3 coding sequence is TGTGCCAGCAGTTTGGGACAGGGCTACACCTTC.

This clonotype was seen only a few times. CDR3 DNA: TGTGCCAGCAGCTTGGATGCAGGACTAGCTTACAATGAGCAGTTCTTC. Translated, it gives CASSLDAGLAYNEQFF. The rearrangement joins TRBV5-8 to TRBJ2-1, with TRBD2 matching over 8 bases. The length of the CDR3 is 16 residues. The junction had 6 bases not matched to a gene; V was cut back by 0 bases and J by 4 bases. Germline CDR1 SGHTS, CDR2 YDEGEE.

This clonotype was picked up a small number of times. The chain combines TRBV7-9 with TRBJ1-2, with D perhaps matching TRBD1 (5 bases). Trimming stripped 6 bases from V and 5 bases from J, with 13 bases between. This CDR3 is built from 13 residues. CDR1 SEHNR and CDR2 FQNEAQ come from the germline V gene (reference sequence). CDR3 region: CASRRPEGYGYTF. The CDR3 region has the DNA TGTGCCAGCAGACGACCTGAGGGGTATGGCTACACCTTC.

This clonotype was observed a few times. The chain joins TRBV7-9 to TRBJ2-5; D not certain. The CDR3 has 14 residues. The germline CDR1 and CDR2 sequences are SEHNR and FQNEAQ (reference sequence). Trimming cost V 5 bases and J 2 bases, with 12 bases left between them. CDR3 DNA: TGTGCCAGCAGCCCCCTGGGCAGTCAAGAGACCCAGTACTTC. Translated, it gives CASSPLGSQETQYF.

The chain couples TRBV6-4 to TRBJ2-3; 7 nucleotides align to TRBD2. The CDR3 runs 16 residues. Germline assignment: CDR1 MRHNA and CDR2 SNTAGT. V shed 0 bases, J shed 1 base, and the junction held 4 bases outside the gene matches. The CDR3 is CASSDSGTKGTDTQYF. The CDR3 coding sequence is TGTGCCAGCAGTGACTCCGGGACTAAAGGCACAGATACGCAGTATTTT.

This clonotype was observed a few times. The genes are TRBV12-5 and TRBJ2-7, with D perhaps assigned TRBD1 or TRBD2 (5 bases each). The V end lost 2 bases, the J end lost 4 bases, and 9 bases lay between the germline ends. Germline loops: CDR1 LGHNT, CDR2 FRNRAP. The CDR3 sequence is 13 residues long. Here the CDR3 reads CASGLFEGYEQYF. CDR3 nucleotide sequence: TGTGCTAGTGGTTTGTTTGAGGGGTACGAGCAGTACTTC.

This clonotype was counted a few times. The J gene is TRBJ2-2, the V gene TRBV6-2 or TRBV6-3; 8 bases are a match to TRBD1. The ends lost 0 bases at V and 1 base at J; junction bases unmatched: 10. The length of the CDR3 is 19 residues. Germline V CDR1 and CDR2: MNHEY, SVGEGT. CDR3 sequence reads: CASSYSPRPGTGNTGELFF. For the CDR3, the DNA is TGTGCCAGCAGTTACTCGCCGCGGCCCGGGACAGGGAACACCGGGGAGCTGTTTTTT.

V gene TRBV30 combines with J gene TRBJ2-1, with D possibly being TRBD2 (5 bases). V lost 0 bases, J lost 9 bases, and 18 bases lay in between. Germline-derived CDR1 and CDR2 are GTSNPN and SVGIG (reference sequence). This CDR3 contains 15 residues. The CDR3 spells CAWSVRGSLRGEQFF. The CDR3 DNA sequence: TGTGCCTGGAGTGTACGAGGGAGTTTGCGTGGTGAGCAGTTCTTC.

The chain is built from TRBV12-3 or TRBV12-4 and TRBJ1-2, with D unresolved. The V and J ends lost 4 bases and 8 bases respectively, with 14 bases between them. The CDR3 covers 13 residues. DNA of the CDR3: TGTGCCAGCAGTTCAGACACCCTCGGAGGCTACACCTTC. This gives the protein CASSSDTLGGYTF.

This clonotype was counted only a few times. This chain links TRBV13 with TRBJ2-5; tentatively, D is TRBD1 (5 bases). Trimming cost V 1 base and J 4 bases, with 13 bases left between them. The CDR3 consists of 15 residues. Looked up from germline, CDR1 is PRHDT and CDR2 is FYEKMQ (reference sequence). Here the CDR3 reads CASSLVQGPGETQYF. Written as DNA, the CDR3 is TGTGCCAGCAGCTTAGTTCAGGGCCCGGGAGAGACCCAGTACTTC.

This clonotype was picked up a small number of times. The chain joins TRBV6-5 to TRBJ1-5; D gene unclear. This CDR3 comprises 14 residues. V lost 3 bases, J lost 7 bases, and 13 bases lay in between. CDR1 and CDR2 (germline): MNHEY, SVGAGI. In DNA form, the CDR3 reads TGTGCCAGCAGTTATACCGCCCTCGGGCAGCCCCAGCATTTT. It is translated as CASSYTALGQPQHF.

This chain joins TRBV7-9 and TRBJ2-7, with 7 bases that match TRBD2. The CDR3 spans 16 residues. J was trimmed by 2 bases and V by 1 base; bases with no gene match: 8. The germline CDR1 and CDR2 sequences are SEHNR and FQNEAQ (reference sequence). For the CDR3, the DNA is TGTGCCAGCAGCTTAGGGGAGGGACTCAGAGCCTACGAGCAGTACTTC. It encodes CASSLGEGLRAYEQYF.

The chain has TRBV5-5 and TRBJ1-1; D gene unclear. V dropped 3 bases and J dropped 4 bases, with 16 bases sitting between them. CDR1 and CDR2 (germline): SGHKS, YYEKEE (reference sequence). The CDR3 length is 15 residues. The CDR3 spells CASSSRGWGGTEAFF. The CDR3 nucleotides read TGTGCCAGCAGCTCGCGGGGATGGGGTGGCACTGAAGCTTTCTTT.

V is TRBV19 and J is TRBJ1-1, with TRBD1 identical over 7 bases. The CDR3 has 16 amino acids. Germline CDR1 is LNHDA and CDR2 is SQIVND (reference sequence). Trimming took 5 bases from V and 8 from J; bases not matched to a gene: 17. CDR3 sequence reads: CASSSRDLLSQGEAFF. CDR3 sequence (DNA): TGTGCCAGTAGTTCCCGGGACCTACTCTCACAGGGGGAAGCTTTCTTT.

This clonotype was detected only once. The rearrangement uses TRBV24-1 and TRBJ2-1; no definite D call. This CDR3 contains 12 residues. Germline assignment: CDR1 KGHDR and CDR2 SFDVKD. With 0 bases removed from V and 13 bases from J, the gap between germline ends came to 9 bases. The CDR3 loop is CATSDLGQVQFF. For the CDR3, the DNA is TGTGCCACCAGTGATTTGGGGCAGGTCCAGTTCTTC.

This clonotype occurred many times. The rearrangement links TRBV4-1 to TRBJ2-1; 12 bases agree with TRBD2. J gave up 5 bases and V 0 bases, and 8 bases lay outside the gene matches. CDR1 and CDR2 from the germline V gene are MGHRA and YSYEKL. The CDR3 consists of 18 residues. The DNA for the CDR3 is TGCGCCAGCAGCCAAGATTCACTAGCGGGAGGCGAGGACAATGAGCAGTTCTTC. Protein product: CASSQDSLAGGEDNEQFF.

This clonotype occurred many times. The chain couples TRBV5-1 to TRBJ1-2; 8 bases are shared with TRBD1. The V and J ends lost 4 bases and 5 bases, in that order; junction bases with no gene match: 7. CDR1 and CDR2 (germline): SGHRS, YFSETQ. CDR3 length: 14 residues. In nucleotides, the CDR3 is TGCGCCAGCAGCGTAGGACAGGGCACATATGGCTACACCTTC. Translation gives CASSVGQGTYGYTF.

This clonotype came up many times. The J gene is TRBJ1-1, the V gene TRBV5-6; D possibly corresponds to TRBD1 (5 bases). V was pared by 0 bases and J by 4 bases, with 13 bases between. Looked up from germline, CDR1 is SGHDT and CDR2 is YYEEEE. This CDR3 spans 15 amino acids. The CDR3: CASSLASGTLTEAFF. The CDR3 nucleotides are TGTGCCAGCAGCTTGGCCTCGGGGACCCTCACTGAAGCTTTCTTT.